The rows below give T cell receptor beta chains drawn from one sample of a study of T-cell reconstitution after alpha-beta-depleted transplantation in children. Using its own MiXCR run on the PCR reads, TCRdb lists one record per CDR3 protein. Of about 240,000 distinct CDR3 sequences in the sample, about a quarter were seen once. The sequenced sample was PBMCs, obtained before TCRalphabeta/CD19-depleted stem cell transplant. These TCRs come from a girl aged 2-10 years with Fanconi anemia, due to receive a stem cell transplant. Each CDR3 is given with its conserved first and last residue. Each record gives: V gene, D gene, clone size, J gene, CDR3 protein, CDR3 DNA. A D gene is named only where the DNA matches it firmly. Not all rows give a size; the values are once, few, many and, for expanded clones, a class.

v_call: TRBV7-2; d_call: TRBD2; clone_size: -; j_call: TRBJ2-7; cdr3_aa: CASSPASGPQYF; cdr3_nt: TGTGCCAGCAGCCCCGCTAGCGGTCCGCAGTACTTC
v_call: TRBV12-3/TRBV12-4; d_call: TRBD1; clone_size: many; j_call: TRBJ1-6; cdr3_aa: CASSRDRGYSPLHF; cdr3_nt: TGTGCCAGCAGTCGGGACAGGGGATATTCACCCCTCCACTTT
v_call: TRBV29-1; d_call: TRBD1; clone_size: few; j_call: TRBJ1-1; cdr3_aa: CSVSQGVNTEAFF; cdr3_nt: TGCAGCGTTAGCCAGGGGGTGAACACTGAAGCTTTCTTT
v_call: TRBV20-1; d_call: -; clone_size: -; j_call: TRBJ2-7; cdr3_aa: CSARQDRTIYEQYF; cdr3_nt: TGCAGTGCGAGACAGGACAGAACTATCTACGAGCAGTACTTC
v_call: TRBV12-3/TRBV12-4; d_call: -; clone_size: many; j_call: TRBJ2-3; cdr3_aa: CASSFNEDTQYF; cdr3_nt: TGTGCCAGCAGTTTTAACGAGGATACGCAGTATTTT
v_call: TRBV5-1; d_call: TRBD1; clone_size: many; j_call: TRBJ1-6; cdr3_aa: CASSLEGQGDDSPLHF; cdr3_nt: TGCGCCAGCAGCTTGGAGGGACAGGGGGACGATTCACCCCTCCACTTT
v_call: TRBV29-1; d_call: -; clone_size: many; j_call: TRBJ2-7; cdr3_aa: CSVRTPGNYEQYF; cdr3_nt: TGCAGCGTAAGAACCCCCGGCAACTACGAGCAGTACTTC
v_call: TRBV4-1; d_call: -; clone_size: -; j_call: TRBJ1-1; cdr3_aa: CASSQGGTPLNTEAFF; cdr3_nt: TGCGCCAGCAGCCAAGGGGGGACCCCCTTGAACACTGAAGCTTTCTTT
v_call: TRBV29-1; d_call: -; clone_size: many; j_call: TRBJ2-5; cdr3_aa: CSVEAMTRNFQETQYF; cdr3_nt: TGCAGCGTTGAAGCCATGACCAGGAACTTCCAAGAGACCCAGTACTTC
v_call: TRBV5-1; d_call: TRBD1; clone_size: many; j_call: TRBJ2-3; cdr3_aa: CASSLVQGATQYF; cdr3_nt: TGCGCCAGCAGCTTGGTACAGGGGGCAACGCAGTATTTT
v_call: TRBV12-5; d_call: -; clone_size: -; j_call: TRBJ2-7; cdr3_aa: CASGLEAGEQYF; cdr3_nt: TGTGCTAGTGGTTTGGAGGCGGGGGAGCAGTACTTC
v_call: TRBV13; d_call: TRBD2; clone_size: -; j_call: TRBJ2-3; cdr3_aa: CASSFGTSGITDTQYF; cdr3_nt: TGTGCCAGCAGCTTCGGGACTAGCGGGATCACAGATACGCAGTATTTT
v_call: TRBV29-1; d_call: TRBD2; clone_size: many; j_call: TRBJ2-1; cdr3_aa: CSVPPGTSLRNEQFF; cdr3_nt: TGCAGCGTACCCCCCGGGACTAGCTTGCGCAATGAGCAGTTCTTC
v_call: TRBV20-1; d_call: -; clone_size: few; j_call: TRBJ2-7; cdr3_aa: CSGGWGGDSYEQYF; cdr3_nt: TGCAGTGGGGGTTGGGGCGGGGACTCCTACGAGCAGTACTTC
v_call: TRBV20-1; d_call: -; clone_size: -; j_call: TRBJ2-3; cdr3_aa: CSAANRGLAYTDTQYF; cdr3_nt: TGCAGTGCTGCTAACAGGGGCCTAGCGTACACAGATACGCAGTATTTT
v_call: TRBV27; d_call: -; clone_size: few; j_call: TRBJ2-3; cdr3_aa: CASSKTSRLSTDTQYF; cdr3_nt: TGTGCCAGCAGTAAGACTAGTCGCCTTAGCACAGATACGCAGTATTTT
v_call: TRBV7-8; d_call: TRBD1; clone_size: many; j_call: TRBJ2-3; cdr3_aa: CASTNVLGTGSMRVADTQYF; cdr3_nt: TGTGCCAGCACCAATGTGCTCGGGACAGGGTCTATGAGGGTAGCAGATACGCAGTATTTT
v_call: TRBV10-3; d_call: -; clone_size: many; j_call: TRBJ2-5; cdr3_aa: CAIGRGPQVGETQYF; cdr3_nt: TGTGCCATCGGGCGGGGACCACAAGTTGGAGAGACCCAGTACTTC
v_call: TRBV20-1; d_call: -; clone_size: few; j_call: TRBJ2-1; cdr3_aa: CSASWAQAGYNEQFF; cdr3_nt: TGCAGTGCTAGTTGGGCACAAGCAGGATACAATGAGCAGTTCTTC
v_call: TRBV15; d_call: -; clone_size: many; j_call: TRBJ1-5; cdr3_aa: CATSRDMGALYSNQPQHF; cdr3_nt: TGTGCCACCAGCAGAGATATGGGGGCACTTTATAGCAATCAGCCCCAGCATTTT
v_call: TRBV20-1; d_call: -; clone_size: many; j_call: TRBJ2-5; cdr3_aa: CSARHKVGGARETQYF; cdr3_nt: TGCAGTGCTCGACACAAGGTTGGGGGGGCCCGAGAGACCCAGTACTTC
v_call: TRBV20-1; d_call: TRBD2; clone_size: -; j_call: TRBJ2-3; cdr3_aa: CSARMTSPTYTQYF; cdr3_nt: TGCAGTGCTAGGATGACTAGCCCCACCTATACGCAGTATTTT
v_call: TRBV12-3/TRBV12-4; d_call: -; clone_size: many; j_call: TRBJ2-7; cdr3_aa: CASSLLYYEQYF; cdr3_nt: TGTGCCAGCAGCCTACTCTACTACGAGCAGTACTTC
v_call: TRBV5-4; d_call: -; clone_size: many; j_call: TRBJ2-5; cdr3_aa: CASSSDSNQETQYF; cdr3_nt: TGTGCCAGCAGCTCAGACAGTAATCAAGAGACCCAGTACTTC
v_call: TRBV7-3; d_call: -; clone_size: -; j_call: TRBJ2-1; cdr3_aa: CASSDRLGEQFF; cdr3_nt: TGTGCCAGCAGCGACAGACTCGGGGAACAGTTCTTC
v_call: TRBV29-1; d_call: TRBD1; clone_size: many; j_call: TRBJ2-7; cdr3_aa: CSVVGTVYEQYF; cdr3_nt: TGCAGCGTTGTTGGGACAGTCTACGAGCAGTACTTC
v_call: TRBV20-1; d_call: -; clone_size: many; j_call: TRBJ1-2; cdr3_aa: CSARDSGGEYGYTF; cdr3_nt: TGCAGTGCTAGAGATTCAGGAGGGGAGTATGGCTACACCTTC
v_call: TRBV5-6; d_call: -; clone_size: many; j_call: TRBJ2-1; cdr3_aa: CASHPREQFF; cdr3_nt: TGTGCCAGCCACCCCCGAGAGCAGTTCTTC
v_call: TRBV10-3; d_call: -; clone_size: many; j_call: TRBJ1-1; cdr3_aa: CAITLQGTEAFF; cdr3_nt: TGTGCCATCACCCTGCAGGGGACTGAAGCTTTCTTT
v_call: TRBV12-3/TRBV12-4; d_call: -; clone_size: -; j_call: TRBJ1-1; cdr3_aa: CASSLGGTTEAFF; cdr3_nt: TGTGCCAGCAGTTTGGGGGGCACCACTGAAGCTTTCTTT
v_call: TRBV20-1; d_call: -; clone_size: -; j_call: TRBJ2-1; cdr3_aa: CSARVGRTSYNEQFF; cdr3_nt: TGCAGTGCTAGAGTTGGACGAACCTCCTACAATGAGCAGTTCTTC
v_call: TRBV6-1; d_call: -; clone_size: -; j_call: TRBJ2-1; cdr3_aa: CASSRSRGSSGNEQFF; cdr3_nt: TGTGCCAGCAGTAGGAGCAGGGGATCGAGTGGGAATGAGCAGTTCTTC
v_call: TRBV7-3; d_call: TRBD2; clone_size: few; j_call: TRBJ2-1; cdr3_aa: CASSLTWTSWKVF; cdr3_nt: TGTGCCAGCAGCTTAACGTGGACTAGCTGGAAGGTCTTC
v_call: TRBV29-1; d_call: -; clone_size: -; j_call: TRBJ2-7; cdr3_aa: CSVGGGGSYEQYF; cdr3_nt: TGCAGCGTTGGGGGCGGCGGATCCTACGAGCAGTACTTC
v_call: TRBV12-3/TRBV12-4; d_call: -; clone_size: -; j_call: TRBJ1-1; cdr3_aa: CASSFRGRPYTEAFF; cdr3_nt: TGTGCCAGCAGTTTTAGGGGGAGGCCCTACACTGAAGCTTTCTTT